Listed here are 10 T cell receptor beta chains from one sample, sequenced in a study of blood T cell repertoires in COVID-19. Sequencing used immunoSEQ multiplex PCR; TCRdb keeps in-frame clones, though not all of them. The sample shows roughly 200,000 clones, about nine tenths of them seen only once. The sequencing sample was made of peripheral blood. These receptors all stem from a man aged 35-49 years with acute or convalescent COVID-19.

This clone has a single count. The V and J genes are TRBV19 and TRBJ2-7; the D gene is possibly TRBD2 (6 bases). CDR3 length equals 13 residues. V lost 5 bases to trimming and J lost 2 bases, with 10 bases between them. Germline CDR1 LNHDA, CDR2 SQIVND (reference sequence). The CDR3 nucleotides read TGTGCCAGTAGTTGGGGACTGCCCTACGAGCAGTACTTC. Protein product: CASSWGLPYEQYF.

V and J are TRBV28 and TRBJ1-1, with D unclear. The ends were cut back, 4 bases at V and 4 bases at J, with 16 bases in the middle. The CDR3 totals 15 residues. Germline V CDR1 and CDR2: MDHEN, SYDVKM. DNA of the CDR3: TGTGCCAGCAGTTCCGACTCCCTACTCACCACTGAAGCTTTCTTT. Encoded protein: CASSSDSLLTTEAFF.

In the case of this clone: At one end, the junction sequence differs from germline, possibly due to a read error. The chain joins TRBV7-7 to TRBJ2-2, with 9 bases aligning to TRBD2. The germline gives CDR1 SSHAT, CDR2 FNYEAQ (reference sequence). The CDR3 length is 20 residues. CDR3 nucleotides: TGTGCTAGCAGCTTGCTGCCAGCGGGGGGTCCGGGCCCCAACACCGGGGAGCTGTTTTTT. Amino acid sequence: CASSLLPAGGPGPNTGELFF. Full variable domain (outside the CDR3, taken from reference TRBV7-7 and TRBJ2-2): GAGVSQSPRYKVTKRGQDVTLRCDPISSHATLYWYQQALGQGPEFLTYFNYEAQPDKSGLPSDRFSAERPEGSISTLTIQRTEQRDSAMYRCASSLLPAGGPGPNTGELFFGEGSRLTVL.

The chain is built from TRBV20-1 and TRBJ2-2, with 8 bases lining up with TRBD1. There are 15 residues in the CDR3. J gave up 4 bases and V 3 bases, and 7 bases lay outside the gene matches. Looked up from germline, CDR1 is DFQATT and CDR2 is SNEGSKA (reference sequence). CDR3 DNA: TGCAGTGCTAGTAGCCGGACAGGGAGCACCGGGGAGCTGTTTTTT. Translated, it gives CSASSRTGSTGELFF.

The chain is built from TRBV27 and TRBJ2-2; TRBD2 aligns across 8 bases. CDR1 and CDR2 (germline): MNHEY, SMNVEV (reference sequence). J gave up 7 bases and V 6 bases, and 10 bases lay outside the gene matches. The CDR3 has 15 residues. CDR3 DNA sequence: TGTGCCAGCAGCCCCAACGGGGGGGGTGGCGGGGAGCTGTTTTTT. Protein sequence: CASSPNGGGGGELFF.

The rearrangement joins TRBV5-1 to TRBJ2-1; no clear D gene. V lost 1 base and J 2 bases, leaving 7 bases between the germline ends. The CDR3 length is 14 residues. Germline loops: CDR1 SGHRS, CDR2 YFSETQ. The CDR3 spells CASSLQEAYNEQFF. The CDR3 region has the DNA TGCGCCAGCAGCTTGCAGGAAGCCTACAATGAGCAGTTCTTC.

The chain combines TRBV6-5 with TRBJ2-1, with a weak D call TRBD1 (5 bases). CDR3 length equals 14 residues. The ends were cut back, 4 bases at V and 0 bases at J, with 7 bases in the middle. In germline, CDR1 is MNHEY, CDR2 SVGAGI. In DNA form, the CDR3 reads TGTGCCAGCAGTTCTACAGGCTCCTACAATGAGCAGTTCTTC. Its translation is CASSSTGSYNEQFF.

The J gene is TRBJ1-5, the V gene TRBV30; D remains unclear. Germline values: CDR1 GTSNPN, CDR2 SVGIG (reference sequence). V was trimmed by 1 base and J by 1 base, leaving 8 bases between them. There are 14 residues in the CDR3. The CDR3 region is CAWSGSGSNQPQHF. As DNA, the CDR3 is TGTGCCTGGAGTGGGTCAGGCAGCAATCAGCCCCAGCATTTT. The entire variable domain, with the rest obtained from reference TRBV30 and TRBJ1-5, is as follows: SQTIHQWPATLVQPVGSPLSLECTVEGTSNPNLYWYRQAAGRGLQLLFYSVGIGQISSEVPQNLSASRPQDRQFILSSKKLLLSDSGFYLCAWSGSGSNQPQHFGDGTRLSIL.

The chain recombines TRBV6-1 with TRBJ2-3; TRBD1 agrees at 8 bases. V lost 2 bases to trimming and J lost 3 bases; unmatched junction nucleotides: 7. Germline assignment: CDR1 MNHNS and CDR2 SASEGT. This CDR3 has 16 residues. The CDR3 DNA is TGTGCCAGCAGTGAAAGCAGGGGGCGGGTGACAGATACGCAGTATTTT. It codes for CASSESRGRVTDTQYF.

This chain connects TRBV6-4 to TRBJ2-1, with no clear D. The CDR3 runs to 13 residues. V lost 5 bases and J 6 bases, leaving 11 bases between the germline ends. Germline-derived CDR1 and CDR2 are MRHNA and SNTAGT. As DNA, the CDR3 is TGTGCCAGCAGTCCCAACTTCGGCAATGAGCAGTTCTTC. It translates to CASSPNFGNEQFF.